The sequence of this TCR beta chain was determined in a study of shared clonotypes between healthy human individuals. In replicate PCRs of sorted subsets, 150 to 200 ng DNA, approximately 32,000 T cell genomes, was used. Assay used: immunoSEQ multiplex PCR; TCRdb lists only in-frame clones, some missing. The sample includes about 1.1 million clones, around 78% seen only once; the top ten take roughly 0.61%. Regarding the study as a whole: Shared across four donors were around 5% of the naive CD4 clonotypes.

Germline lookup yields CDR1 SGHTA and CDR2 FQGTGA. This CDR3 is 14 amino acids long. The V and J ends lost 2 bases and 4 bases respectively, with 8 bases between them. In the case of this clone: Its cognate antigen is unknown. In the same sample, other DNA sequences code for this CDR3.

Sequenced input: memory CD4+ T cells from PBMCs. Subset denoted: CD45RA-negative fraction. This sequence was found in a man younger than 35 in good health. Some clones in this sample may be carry-over from other donors' samples. This chain connects TRBV7-3 to TRBJ2-2; maybe TRBD1 (5 bases). The DNA for the CDR3 is TGTGCCAGCAGCTTACGGCAGGGCACCGGGGAGCTGTTTTTT. Translating gives CASSLRQGTGELFF.